The clone carrying this T cell receptor (beta chain) was picked up one time. Its specificity is not known. Germline V lookup: CDR1 SEHNR, CDR2 FQNEAQ (reference sequence). V gave up 1 base and J gave up 6 bases; unmatched junction bases: 4. This CDR3 is 15 amino acids long. These data originate in a study of blood T cells in healthy people across ages. Using a J-beta primer mix together with a sample-barcoded 5' primer, a second PCR was run for roughly 6 to 11 cycles. MiXCR, applied by TCRdb to the 5' RACE reads, yields one record per CDR3 protein. The data show fewer than 2,000,000 distinct CDR3 sequences, about 35% seen once. Study-wide results and limits: CMV status of donors was unknown, possibly confounding expanded clonotype changes.

J is TRBJ1-4 and V is TRBV7-9, with TRBD1 identical over 8 bases. This receptor was obtained from a woman in her 30s in good health. The source material was blood. DNA for the CDR3: TGTGCCAGCAGCTTAGTGGGACAGGTATATGAAAAACTGTTTTTT. Amino acids: CASSLVGQVYEKLFF.